Included here is one T cell receptor (beta chain) sequence, with context. The CDR3 contains 13 residues. The V and J ends lost 5 bases and 4 bases respectively, with 11 bases between them. Germline lookup yields CDR1 SGHTA and CDR2 FQGNSA. The sample originates from a study of CD8 T cells in Susac syndrome. It was with random hexamers that roughly 0.45 to 1 ug RNA was reverse transcribed. From the immunoSEQ multiplex PCR reads, TCRdb called clonotypes with MiXCR, one entry per CDR3 protein. The sample comprises 110,000 or so distinct CDR3 sequences, approximately 93% of which are singletons, and about 0.09% rests with the top ten.

This sequence originates from a human donor with multiple sclerosis. The V and J genes are TRBV7-2 and TRBJ1-1; D possibly corresponds to TRBD1 (5 bases). Sequencing was done on a sample of CD4+ T cells from PBMCs. The CDR3 loop is CASSRGWGTEAFF. The CDR3 coding sequence is TGTGCCAGCAGCCGGGGGTGGGGCACTGAAGCTTTCTTT.